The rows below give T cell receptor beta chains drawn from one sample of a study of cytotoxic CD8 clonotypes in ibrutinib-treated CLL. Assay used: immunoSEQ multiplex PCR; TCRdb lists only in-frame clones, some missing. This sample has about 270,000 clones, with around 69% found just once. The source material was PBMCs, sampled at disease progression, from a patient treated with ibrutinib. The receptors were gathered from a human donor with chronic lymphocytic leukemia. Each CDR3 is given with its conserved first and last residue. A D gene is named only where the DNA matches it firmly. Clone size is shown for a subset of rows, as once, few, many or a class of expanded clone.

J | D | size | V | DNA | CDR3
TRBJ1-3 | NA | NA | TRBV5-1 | TGCGCCAGCAGCTTGCTAGGATTAGGAAACACCATATATTTT | CASSLLGLGNTIYF
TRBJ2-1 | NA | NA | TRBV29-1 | TGCAGCGTTGATTCCGGTGAGCAGTTCTTC | CSVDSGEQFF
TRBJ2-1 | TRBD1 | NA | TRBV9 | TGTGCCAGCAGCACAACCGGGACAGGAAATCCCAATGAGCAGTTCTTC | CASSTTGTGNPNEQFF
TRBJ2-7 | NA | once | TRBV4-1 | TGCGCCAGCAGCCAAGAGGTTTCCGGGGAACTACGGGAGCAGTACTTC | CASSQEVSGELREQYF
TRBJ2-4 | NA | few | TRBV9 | TGTGCCAGCAGCGTAGAGGGGGACATTCAGTACTTC | CASSVEGDIQYF
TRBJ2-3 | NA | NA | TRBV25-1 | TGTGCCACTCGGTTCCCAGGTTCAGATACGCAGTATTTT | CATRFPGSDTQYF
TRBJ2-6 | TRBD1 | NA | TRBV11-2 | TGTGCCAGCAACGGACAGGGGGCGGTATTCTCTGGGGCCAACGTCCTGACTTTC | CASNGQGAVFSGANVLTF
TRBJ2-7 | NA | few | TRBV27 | TGTGCCAGCAGTTTATTGAGTCCGTCCTACGAGCAGTACTTC | CASSLLSPSYEQYF
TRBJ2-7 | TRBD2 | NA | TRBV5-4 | TGTGCCAGCAGCCCAGGGACTAGCGGCTACGAGCAGTACTTC | CASSPGTSGYEQYF
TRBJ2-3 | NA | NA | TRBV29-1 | TGCAGCGTTACCAGGGGTACTATGGATACGCAGTATTTT | CSVTRGTMDTQYF
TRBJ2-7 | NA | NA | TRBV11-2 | TGTGCCAGCAGCCCTGACGGGACCCGTGTGAGTTCCTACGAGCAGTACTTC | CASSPDGTRVSSYEQYF
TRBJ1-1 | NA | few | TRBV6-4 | TGTGCCAGCAGCGCCACAGGGAACACTGAAGCTTTCTTT | CASSATGNTEAFF
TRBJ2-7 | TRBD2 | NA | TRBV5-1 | TGCGCCAGCAGCTCAGGACTAGCGGGAGTAAAGCTCTACGAGCAGTACTTC | CASSSGLAGVKLYEQYF
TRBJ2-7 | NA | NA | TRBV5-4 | TGTGCCAGCAGTTCATCAGGGGAGCAGTACTTC | CASSSSGEQYF
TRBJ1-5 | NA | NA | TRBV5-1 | TGCGCCAGCAGCCGGATTCCACAGGAGATTCCATCGCCCCAGCATTTT | CASSRIPQEIPSPQHF
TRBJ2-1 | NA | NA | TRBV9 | TGTGCCAGCAGCTCCCCTTTAGACAGCTCCTACAATGAGCAGTTCTTC | CASSSPLDSSYNEQFF
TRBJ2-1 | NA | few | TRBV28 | TGTGCCAGCAGTTTCGGTCATCCCGACTACAATGAGCAGTTCTTC | CASSFGHPDYNEQFF
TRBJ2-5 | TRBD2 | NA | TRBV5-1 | TGCGCCAGCAGCTTTGAACCTAGCGGGACGGGACAAGAGACCCAGTACTTC | CASSFEPSGTGQETQYF
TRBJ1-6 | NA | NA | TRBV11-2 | TGTGCCAGCAGCTTTAGCTCCTATAATTCACCCCTCCACTTT | CASSFSSYNSPLHF
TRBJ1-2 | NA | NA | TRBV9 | TGTGCCAGCAGCCTACAAGTATCCGGTGGCTACACCTTC | CASSLQVSGGYTF
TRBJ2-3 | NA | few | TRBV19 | TGTGCCAGTAGGGCGGGGCAGGGCACAGATACGCAGTATTTT | CASRAGQGTDTQYF
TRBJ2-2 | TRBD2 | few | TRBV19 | TGTGCCAGTCGAGCGGGAGGTGGGTCCGGGGAGCTGTTTTTT | CASRAGGGSGELFF
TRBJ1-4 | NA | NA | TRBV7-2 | TGTGCCAGCAGCTCACCAGGGGAACCCAATGAAAAACTGTTTTTT | CASSSPGEPNEKLFF
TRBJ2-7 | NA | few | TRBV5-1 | TGCGCCAGCAGCTTGCGTTGGAGGTACGAGCAGTACTTC | CASSLRWRYEQYF
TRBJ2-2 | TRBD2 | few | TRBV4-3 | TGCGCCAGCAGCCAAGGGGGACTAGCGGGGAACACCGGGGAGCTGTTTTTT | CASSQGGLAGNTGELFF
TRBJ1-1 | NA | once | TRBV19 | TGTGCCAGTAGTATCGGGTCCTGGAGCACTGAAGCTTTCTTT | CASSIGSWSTEAFF
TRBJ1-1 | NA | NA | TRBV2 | TGTGCCAGCAGAGAAACGTGGGGGGCTGAAGCTTTCTTT | CASRETWGAEAFF
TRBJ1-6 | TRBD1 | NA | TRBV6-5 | TGTGCCAGCAAAAAACAGGGGGCTGGTTCACCCCTCCACTTT | CASKKQGAGSPLHF
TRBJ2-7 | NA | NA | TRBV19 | TGTGCCAGTAGTATCGAGACGGAATCCTACGAGCAGTACTTC | CASSIETESYEQYF
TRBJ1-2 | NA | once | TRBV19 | TGTGCCAGTAGGATGGGGGCTCTCCTTAACTATGGCTACACCTTC | CASRMGALLNYGYTF
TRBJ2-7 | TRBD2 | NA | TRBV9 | TGTGCCAGCAGCGACGGGGGGGTATCCTACGAGCAGTACTTC | CASSDGGVSYEQYF
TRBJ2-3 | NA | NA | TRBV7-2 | TGTGCCAGCAGCCCCCTCACCACAGATACGCAGTATTTT | CASSPLTTDTQYF
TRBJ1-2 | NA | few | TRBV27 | TGTGCCAGCAGTCCGTCGGCCTCAGGGAGCTATGGCTACACCTTC | CASSPSASGSYGYTF
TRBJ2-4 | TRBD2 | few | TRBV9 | TGTGCCAGCAGCGTAGGGACTAGCAAAAACATTCAGTACTTC | CASSVGTSKNIQYF
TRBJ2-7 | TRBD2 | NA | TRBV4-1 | TGCGCCAGCAGCCCGTCGGGGGGGCGCGAGCAGTACTTC | CASSPSGGREQYF
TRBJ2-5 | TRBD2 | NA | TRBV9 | TGTGCCAGCAGCGTAAGCCTAGCGGGAGGGTGGAGAGAGACCCAGTACTTC | CASSVSLAGGWRETQYF
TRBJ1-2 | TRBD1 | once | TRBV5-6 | TGTGCCAGCAGCTTGAAGCGGGGACAGGTTTATGGCTACACCTTC | CASSLKRGQVYGYTF
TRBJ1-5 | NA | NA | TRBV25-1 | TGTGCCAGCAGTCTAGTCAGGGTGGTTAAGCCCCAGCATTTT | CASSLVRVVKPQHF
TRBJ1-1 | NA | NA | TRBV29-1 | TGCAGCGTTGAAGGGCGGTTGGGCACTGAAGCTTTCTTT | CSVEGRLGTEAFF
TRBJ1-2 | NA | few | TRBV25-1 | TGTGCCAGCAGTGAACCGCGATGGGGTTTGAGCTACACCTTC | CASSEPRWGLSYTF